This T cell receptor (beta chain) was recorded in a study of blood T cell repertoires in COVID-19. For the study at large: The samples span acute and convalescent COVID-19 from the United States, Italy and Spain. The analysed material was cDNA or gDNA that came from T cells, B-cell-depleted T cells, or PBMCs.

CDR3 size: 15 residues. V lost 3 bases to trimming and J lost 9 bases; unmatched junction nucleotides: 7. Germline V gives CDR1 LNHDA, CDR2 SQIVND (reference sequence). Authors' processing steps: Nucleated cell counts were estimated from reference gene primer amplification. The assay was immunoSEQ multiplex PCR, and TCRdb's table has in-frame clones only and misses some. D and trimming come from the DNA, and the V and J calls and clone size come from that table. The table includes around 150,000 clones, more than 75% detected once. The chain recombines TRBV19 with TRBJ1-6; 8 positions agree with TRBD1. The clonotype was recovered from a man in his 60s with active or convalescent COVID-19. Sequencing input: peripheral blood. The CDR3 is CASSIQGARSSPLHF. Written as DNA, the CDR3 is TGTGCCAGTAGTATCCAGGGGGCAAGAAGTTCACCCCTCCACTTT.